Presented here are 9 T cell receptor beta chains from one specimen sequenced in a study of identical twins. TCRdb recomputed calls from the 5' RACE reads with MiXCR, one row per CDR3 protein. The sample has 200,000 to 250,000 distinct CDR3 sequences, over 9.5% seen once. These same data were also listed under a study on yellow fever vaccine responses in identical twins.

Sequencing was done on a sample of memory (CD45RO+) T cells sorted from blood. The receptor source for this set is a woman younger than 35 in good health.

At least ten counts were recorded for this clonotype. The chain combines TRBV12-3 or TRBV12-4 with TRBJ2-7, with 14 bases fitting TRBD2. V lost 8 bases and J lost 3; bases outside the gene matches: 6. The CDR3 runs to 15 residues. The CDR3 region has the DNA TGTGCCAGCCGAGGGACTAGCGGGAGTAACTACGAGCAGTACTTC. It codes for CASRGTSGSNYEQYF.

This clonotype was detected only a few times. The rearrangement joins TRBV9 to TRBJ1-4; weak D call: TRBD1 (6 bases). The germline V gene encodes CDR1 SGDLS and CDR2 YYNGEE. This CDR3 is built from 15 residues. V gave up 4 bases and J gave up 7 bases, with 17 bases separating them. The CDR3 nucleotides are TGTGCCAGCAGCCTCAGAAGGGGGGCTGGTGAAAAACTGTTTTTT. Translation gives CASSLRRGAGEKLFF.

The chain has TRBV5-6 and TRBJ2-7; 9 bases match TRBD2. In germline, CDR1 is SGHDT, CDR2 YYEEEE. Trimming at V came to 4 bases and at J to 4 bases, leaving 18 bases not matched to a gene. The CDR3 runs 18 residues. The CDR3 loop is CASSDPLKAGGRIYEQYF. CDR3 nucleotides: TGTGCCAGCAGCGACCCACTGAAAGCGGGAGGCCGCATATACGAGCAGTACTTC.

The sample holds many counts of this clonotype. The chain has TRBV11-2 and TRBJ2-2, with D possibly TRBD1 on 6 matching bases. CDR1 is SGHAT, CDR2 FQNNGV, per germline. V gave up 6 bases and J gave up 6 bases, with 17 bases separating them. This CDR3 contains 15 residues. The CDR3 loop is CASSIGGVQSGELFF. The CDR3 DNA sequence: TGTGCCAGCAGTATAGGGGGAGTGCAATCCGGGGAGCTGTTTTTT.

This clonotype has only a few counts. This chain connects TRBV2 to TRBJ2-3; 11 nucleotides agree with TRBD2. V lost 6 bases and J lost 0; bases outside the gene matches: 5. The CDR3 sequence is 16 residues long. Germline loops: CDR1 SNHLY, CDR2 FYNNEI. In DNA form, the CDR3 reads TGTGCCAGCAGGAAACTAGCGGGAGCAAGCACAGATACGCAGTATTTT. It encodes CASRKLAGASTDTQYF.

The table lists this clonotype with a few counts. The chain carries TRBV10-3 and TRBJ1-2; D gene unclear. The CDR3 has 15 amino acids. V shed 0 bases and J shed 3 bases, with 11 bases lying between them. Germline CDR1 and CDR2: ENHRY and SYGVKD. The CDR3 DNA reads TGTGCCATCAGTGAGTCAGGAGGGCAGTACTATGGCTACACCTTC. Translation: CAISESGGQYYGYTF.

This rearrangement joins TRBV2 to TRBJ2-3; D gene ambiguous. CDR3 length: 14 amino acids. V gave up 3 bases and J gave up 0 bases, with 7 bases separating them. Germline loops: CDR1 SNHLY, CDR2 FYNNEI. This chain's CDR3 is CASSEASSTDTQYF. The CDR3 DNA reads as TGTGCCAGCAGTGAGGCCAGCAGCACAGATACGCAGTATTTT. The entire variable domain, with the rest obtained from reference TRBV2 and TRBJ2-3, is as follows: EPEVTQTPSHQVTQMGQEVILRCVPISNHLYFYWYRQILGQKVEFLVSFYNNEISEKSEIFDDQFSVERPDGSNFTLKIRSTKLEDSAMYFCASSEASSTDTQYFGPGTRLTVL.

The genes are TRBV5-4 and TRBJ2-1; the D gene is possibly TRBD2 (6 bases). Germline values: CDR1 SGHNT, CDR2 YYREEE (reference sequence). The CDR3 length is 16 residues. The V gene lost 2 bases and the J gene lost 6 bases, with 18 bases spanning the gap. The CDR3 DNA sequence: TGTGCCAGCAGCTTATACCTACGGGGGAAAGCCAATGAGCAGTTCTTC. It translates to CASSLYLRGKANEQFF.

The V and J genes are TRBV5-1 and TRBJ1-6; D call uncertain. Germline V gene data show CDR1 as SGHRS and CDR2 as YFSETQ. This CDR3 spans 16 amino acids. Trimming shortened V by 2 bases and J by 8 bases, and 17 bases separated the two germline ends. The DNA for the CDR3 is TGCGCCAGCAGCTTTCGTCCCGGCAACGCGGATTCACCCCTCCACTTT. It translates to CASSFRPGNADSPLHF.